This T cell receptor beta chain stems from a study of post-analysis software for immune sequencing data (dated by TCRdb to between 2015 and 2016). In the study overall: Disease courses on record covered relapsing-remitting, secondary progressive and progressive-relapsing multiple sclerosis, though some patients had no subtype annotation. Patient repertoires were compared against roughly 12 previously published healthy control repertoires from donors aged 6 to 25 years. A subset of samples was prepared in parallel using single-end sample barcoding, then pooled and co-amplified after Illumina adapter ligation. General conclusions and limits of the study: Normalized Chao1 diversity was significantly lower in multiple sclerosis patients than controls, suggesting substantial peripheral T-cell clonal expansion. Roughly 5 TRBV segments, including TRBV5-6, TRBV5-1 and TRBV20-1, were significantly more frequent in patients than controls. The control group was slightly older than the multiple sclerosis patient group. Strong co-clustering of samples prepared in the same batch was shown by direct clustering with F measure, prompting a batch-effect correction.

Library construction relied on PCR. The sample was run on an Illumina HiSeq 2500. Unique molecular identifiers were incorporated into TCR beta cDNA libraries to reduce PCR and sequencing biases. About 500,000 cDNA molecules were obtained for every 1 to 10 million input T cells, so each molecule roughly corresponded to one T cell. The patient libraries were prepared and sequenced using the same protocol as the earlier healthy control dataset. Within a given batch, samples were prepared together, multiplexed and sequenced on the same HiSeq lane. On the authors' methods: MIGEC was used to process the raw barcoded reads, and molecular identifier groups with only a single read were discarded before consensus assembly and CDR3 extraction. Clonotype tables were post-analysed with VDJtools, and diversity was normalized by down-sampling all datasets to the smallest sample size. Repertoire overlap clustering matched CDR3 amino acid but not nucleotide sequences to correct batch-related cross-sample contamination. Using fastp at Q25 and MiXCR, TCRdb reprocessed the public reads and kept productive beta chains. Merged by CDR3 protein, the rows form single entries marked with the most common genes and DNA. Clone size and V and J calls follow TCRdb, not the original study. The sample table lists approximately 630,000 distinct CDR3 sequences, approximately 59% of them with a count of one. Of the sample, around 11% falls within the top ten clones.

A word on this clonotype: Its cognate antigen has yet to be identified. No per-base quality is available; no much larger clone lies one base away.

From the cysteine up to the phenylalanine, the CDR3 has a length of 22 residues. Only the CDR3 part of the read is kept: 66 bases, read in frame from the first base. V is pruned by 2 bases and J by 2 bases, leaving 24 bases of the junction without a gene match. CDR1 SGHAT and CDR2 FQDESV were looked up in the germline V gene (reference sequence). To demonstrate the VDJtools post-analysis software, TCR beta repertoires were profiled from the peripheral blood of roughly 12 young patients with multiple sclerosis. The multiple sclerosis patients were children and adolescents ranging in age from about 6 to 16 years.

This clonotype was obtained from a girl aged 2 to 10 with multiple sclerosis. Input material: blood. The chain couples TRBV11-1 to TRBJ2-1, with 7 junctional bases fitting TRBD2. Here is the DNA: TGTGCCAGCAGCTTACCCGACGTGGTTGCGGGAAAGCGGGGAGTTGCCTACAATGAGCAGTTCTTC. Its coded protein is CASSLPDVVAGKRGVAYNEQFF.